The clone carrying this T cell receptor beta chain has more than one count but fewer than ten. Its antigen remains unidentified. In germline, CDR1 is MDHEN, CDR2 SYDVKM. V lost 6 bases and J lost 5, with 16 bases in between. The CDR3 is 14 amino acids. Sequencing used immunoSEQ multiplex PCR; TCRdb keeps in-frame clones, though not all of them. The table lists 12,000 or so clones, roughly 80% of them singletons, with about 5.4% in the top ten. The record originates from a study of T cells after posttransplantation cyclophosphamide. Findings and caveats of the study: Donor CD8+ memory clones often dominated recipient blood repertoires at later times. Tissue-infiltrating T cells from skin or gut overlapped little with blood T cells. After PTCy, TRB diversity resembled that of CNI/methotrexate controls.

Cyclophosphamide on days +3 and +4 followed busulfan-fludarabine conditioning and a marrow graft. The source was PBMCs, collected after allogeneic stem cell transplant with posttransplant cyclophosphamide. The gene calls are TRBV28 and TRBJ1-2; maybe TRBD1 (5 bases). This clonotype was obtained from a female patient between 50 and 60 years old who received an allogeneic stem cell transplant from a related donor, was CMV-positive, and had no GVHD. Some of the T cells might come from the graft donor. The CDR3 loop is CASRAAGIGYGYTF. The CDR3 coding sequence is TGTGCCAGCAGGGCCGCAGGGATAGGTTATGGCTACACCTTC.